The present entry profiles one T cell receptor (beta chain) with its context. Its antigen remains unknown. This record belongs to a study of response to subunit inactivated influenza vaccine. Study-wide points: The authors offered the suggestion that each seasonal influenza vaccination recruits few new T cells.

TCRdb reanalysed the RT-PCR reads using MiXCR and keeps one entry per CDR3 protein. The top ten hold under 10% of the sample, which has about 240,000 distinct CDR3 sequences, over 9% seen once. Sequenced material: non-naive T cells sorted from PBMCs, taken 14 days before vaccination. The receptor's source is a man aged 50 to 59 who received an inactivated influenza vaccine.

The CDR3 protein is CSVEDPGGAGNTIYF. CDR3 bases: TGCAGCGTTGAAGATCCCGGGGGAGCTGGAAACACCATATATTTT. The V gene is TRBV29-1, the J gene TRBJ1-3; a possible D gene is TRBD1 (5 bases). CDR1 and CDR2 (germline): SQVTM, ANQGSEA. The CDR3 is 15 amino acids. V lost 0 bases, J lost 2 bases, and 11 bases lay in between.